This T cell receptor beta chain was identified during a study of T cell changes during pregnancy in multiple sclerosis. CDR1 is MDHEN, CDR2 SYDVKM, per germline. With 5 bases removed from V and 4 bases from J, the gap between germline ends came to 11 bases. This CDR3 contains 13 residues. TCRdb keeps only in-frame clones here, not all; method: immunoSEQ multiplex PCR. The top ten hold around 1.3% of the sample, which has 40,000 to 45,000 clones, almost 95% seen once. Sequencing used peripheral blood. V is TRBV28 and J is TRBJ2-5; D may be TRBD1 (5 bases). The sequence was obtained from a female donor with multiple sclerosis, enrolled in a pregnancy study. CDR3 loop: CASSLQGSETQYF. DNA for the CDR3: TGTGCCAGCAGTCTGCAGGGATCAGAGACCCAGTACTTC.